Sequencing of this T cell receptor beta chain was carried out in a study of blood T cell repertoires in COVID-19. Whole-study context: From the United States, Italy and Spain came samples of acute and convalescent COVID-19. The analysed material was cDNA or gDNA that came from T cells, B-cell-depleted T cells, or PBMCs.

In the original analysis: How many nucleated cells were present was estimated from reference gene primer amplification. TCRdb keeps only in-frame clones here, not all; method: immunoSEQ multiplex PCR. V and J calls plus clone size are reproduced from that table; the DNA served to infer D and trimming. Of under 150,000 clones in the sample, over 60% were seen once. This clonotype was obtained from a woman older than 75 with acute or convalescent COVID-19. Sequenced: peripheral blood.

CDR3 residues: CASRGRTSEKLFF. CDR3 bases: TGTGCCAGTCGAGGAAGGACAAGTGAAAAACTGTTTTTT. The chain employs TRBV19 and TRBJ1-4; D perhaps matches TRBD1 (5 bases). The V gene's germline CDR1 is LNHDA and CDR2 SQIVND (reference sequence). V lost 8 bases and J lost 7, with 14 bases in between. The CDR3 extends over 13 amino acids.